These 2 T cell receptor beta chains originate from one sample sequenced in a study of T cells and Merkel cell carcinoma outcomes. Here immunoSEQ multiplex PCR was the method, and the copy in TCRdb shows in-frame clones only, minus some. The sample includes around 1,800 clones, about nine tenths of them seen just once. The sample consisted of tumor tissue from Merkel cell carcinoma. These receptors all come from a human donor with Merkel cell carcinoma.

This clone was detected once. CDR3 region: CASSRAGSTDTQYF. The CDR3, as DNA: TGTGCCAGCAGCCGAGCGGGGAGCACAGATACGCAGTATTTT. The rearrangement uses TRBV7-8 and TRBJ2-3, with 7 nucleotides matching TRBD2. The CDR3 covers 14 residues. J lost 0 bases, V lost 5 bases, and 2 bases had no gene match. The V gene's germline CDR1 is SGHVS and CDR2 FQNEAQ.

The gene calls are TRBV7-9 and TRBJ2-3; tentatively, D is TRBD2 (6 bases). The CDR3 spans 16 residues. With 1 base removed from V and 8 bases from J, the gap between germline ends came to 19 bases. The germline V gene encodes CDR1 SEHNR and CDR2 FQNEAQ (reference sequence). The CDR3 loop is CASSLGVQVWGGTQYF. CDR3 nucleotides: TGTGCCAGCAGCTTAGGAGTCCAGGTTTGGGGAGGTACGCAGTATTTT. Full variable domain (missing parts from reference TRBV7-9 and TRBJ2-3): DTGVSQNPRHKITKRGQNVTFRCDPISEHNRLYWYRQTLGQGPEFLTYFQNEAQLEKSRLLSDRFSAERPKGSFSTLEIQRTEQGDSAMYLCASSLGVQVWGGTQYFGPGTRLTVL.